The next 12 T cell receptor beta chains were all read from a single sample in a study of cytomegalovirus exposure and HLA in healthy donors. A multiplex PCR was run with 60 Vbeta primers and 13 Jbeta primers. Libraries were prepared by immunoSEQ multiplex PCR; TCRdb keeps only in-frame clonotypes and omits some of them. The sample yields 100,000 to 150,000 clones, 70% to 90% seen once. Sequencing was done on a sample of PBMCs. These TCRs come from a woman aged 40 to 55 in good health and CMV-seropositive.

V usage is TRBV28 and J usage is TRBJ1-5; D possibly corresponds to TRBD1 (5 bases). The CDR3 sequence is 14 residues long. CDR1 and CDR2 (germline): MDHEN, SYDVKM. Trimming took 3 bases from V and 10 from J, leaving 16 bases between them. For the CDR3, the DNA is TGTGCCAGCAGTTTTATAGCAGGGAATGGCCCCCAGCATTTT. This translates into CASSFIAGNGPQHF.

The V call is TRBV28, the J call TRBJ2-1; 10 positions match TRBD1. CDR3 length equals 13 residues. Germline-derived CDR1 and CDR2 are MDHEN and SYDVKM. V shed 2 bases, J shed 12 bases, and the junction held 4 bases outside the gene matches. The CDR3 DNA sequence: TGTGCCAGCAGTTTAGGGACAGGGGATGTGCAGTTCTTC. It specifies CASSLGTGDVQFF. Using reference TRBV28 and TRBJ2-1 for the parts outside the CDR3, the full variable domain is DVKVTQSSRYLVKRTGEKVFLECVQDMDHENMFWYRQDPGLGLRLIYFSYDVKMKEKGDIPEGYSVSREKKERFSLILESASTNQTSMYLCASSLGTGDVQFFGPGTRLTVL.

The rearrangement uses TRBV4-3 and TRBJ1-2; 9 nucleotides match TRBD1. CDR1 is LGHNA and CDR2 is YSLEER in the germline V gene. The V gene end was trimmed by 1 base and the J gene end by 7 bases; junction bases not matched to a gene: 7. CDR3 length: 15 amino acids. CDR3 bases: TGCGCCAGCAGCCAAGGTCGACAGGGGGTGGGTGGCTACACCTTC. This translates into CASSQGRQGVGGYTF.

This clone was detected only once. The chain has TRBV18 and TRBJ1-5, with D maybe TRBD1 (6 bases). The V end was cut by 3 bases, the J end by 6 bases, with 18 bases between. Germline V gene data show CDR1 as KGHSH and CDR2 as LQKENI. The CDR3 loop spans 16 amino acids. CDR3: CASSPTLQGASQPQHF. DNA of the CDR3: TGTGCCAGCTCACCCACCTTACAGGGAGCGAGTCAGCCCCAGCATTTT.

The rearrangement uses TRBV30 and TRBJ1-1; the D is unclear. The CDR3 totals 16 residues. Germline assignment: CDR1 GTSNPN and CDR2 SVGIG (reference sequence). The V and J ends lost 0 bases and 1 base respectively, with 15 bases between them. In DNA, the CDR3 is TGTGCCTGGAGTGTAATAGTGTGGACTCCGAACACTGAAGCTTTCTTT. It codes for CAWSVIVWTPNTEAFF.

The rearrangement joins TRBV4-1 to TRBJ2-5, with 10 bases that match TRBD2. The CDR3 contains 15 residues. V was pared by 4 bases and J by 5 bases, with 7 bases of the junction left unmatched. Germline CDR1 is MGHRA and CDR2 is YSYEKL. CDR3 in amino acids: CASSPLAGVYETQYF. The CDR3 coding sequence is TGCGCCAGCAGCCCCCTAGCGGGAGTTTATGAGACCCAGTACTTC.

The chain uses TRBV10-1 and TRBJ1-1; D not resolved. Germline V lookup: CDR1 WNHNN, CDR2 SYGVQD (reference sequence). The length of the CDR3 is 17 residues. V shed 5 bases and J shed 0 bases, with 19 bases lying between them. CDR3 bases: TGCGCCAGCAGTCCAACCCCCGGGAGCGGATTGAACACTGAAGCTTTCTTT. Residues: CASSPTPGSGLNTEAFF.

V gene TRBV28 combines with J gene TRBJ1-5; 9 bases are shared with TRBD1. After removal of 5 bases from V and 2 bases from J, the junction contained 7 bases not matched to a gene. Germline V gene data show CDR1 as MDHEN and CDR2 as SYDVKM. The CDR3 contains 16 residues. CDR3 region: CASSIQQGAGNQPQHF. In DNA form, the CDR3 reads TGTGCCAGCAGTATACAACAGGGGGCTGGCAATCAGCCCCAGCATTTT. Variable domain in full (rest from reference TRBV28 and TRBJ1-5): DVKVTQSSRYLVKRTGEKVFLECVQDMDHENMFWYRQDPGLGLRLIYFSYDVKMKEKGDIPEGYSVSREKKERFSLILESASTNQTSMYLCASSIQQGAGNQPQHFGDGTRLSIL.

This sequence joins TRBV2 and TRBJ2-2; D perhaps matches TRBD1 (5 bases). V was shortened by 9 bases and J by 1 base, with 15 bases between the two germline ends. The CDR3 is 15 amino acids. Germline assignment: CDR1 SNHLY and CDR2 FYNNEI. As DNA, the CDR3 is TGTGCCAGAGGGAAGGGGTTGGGGAACACCGGGGAGCTGTTTTTT. This sequence encodes CARGKGLGNTGELFF.

A single count supports this clone. J is TRBJ2-7 and V is TRBV19; TRBD1 matches 9 bases. The CDR3 consists of 15 residues. Germline CDR1 reads LNHDA; CDR2 reads SQIVND (reference sequence). V lost 3 bases and J lost 2; bases outside the gene matches: 5. The CDR3 nucleotides read TGTGCCAGTAGTATCGGGACAGGGTTCCCCTACGAGCAGTACTTC. Residues: CASSIGTGFPYEQYF.

This sequence joins TRBV18 and TRBJ2-1, with D tentatively TRBD2 (5 bases). The CDR3 extends over 15 amino acids. The germline V gene encodes CDR1 KGHSH and CDR2 LQKENI. Trimming removed 3 bases at V and 0 bases at J, with 9 bases between. CDR3 sequence reads: CASSPGGGSYNEQFF. The CDR3 DNA is TGTGCCAGCTCACCCGGTGGAGGCTCCTACAATGAGCAGTTCTTC. The variable domain in full, with the rest retrieved from reference TRBV18 and TRBJ2-1, is NAGVMQNPRHLVRRRGQEARLRCSPMKGHSHVYWYRQLPEEGLKFMVYLQKENIIDESGMPKERFSAEFPKEGPSILRIQQVVRGDSAAYFCASSPGGGSYNEQFFGPGTRLTVL.

This CDR3 is CAVGDQPQHF. CDR3 nucleotides: TGTGCAGTTGGAGATCAGCCCCAGCATTTT. This sequence joins TRBV6-5 and TRBJ1-5; no reliable D call. Per the germline V gene, CDR1 is MNHEY and CDR2 is SVGAGI. CDR3 length equals 10 residues.